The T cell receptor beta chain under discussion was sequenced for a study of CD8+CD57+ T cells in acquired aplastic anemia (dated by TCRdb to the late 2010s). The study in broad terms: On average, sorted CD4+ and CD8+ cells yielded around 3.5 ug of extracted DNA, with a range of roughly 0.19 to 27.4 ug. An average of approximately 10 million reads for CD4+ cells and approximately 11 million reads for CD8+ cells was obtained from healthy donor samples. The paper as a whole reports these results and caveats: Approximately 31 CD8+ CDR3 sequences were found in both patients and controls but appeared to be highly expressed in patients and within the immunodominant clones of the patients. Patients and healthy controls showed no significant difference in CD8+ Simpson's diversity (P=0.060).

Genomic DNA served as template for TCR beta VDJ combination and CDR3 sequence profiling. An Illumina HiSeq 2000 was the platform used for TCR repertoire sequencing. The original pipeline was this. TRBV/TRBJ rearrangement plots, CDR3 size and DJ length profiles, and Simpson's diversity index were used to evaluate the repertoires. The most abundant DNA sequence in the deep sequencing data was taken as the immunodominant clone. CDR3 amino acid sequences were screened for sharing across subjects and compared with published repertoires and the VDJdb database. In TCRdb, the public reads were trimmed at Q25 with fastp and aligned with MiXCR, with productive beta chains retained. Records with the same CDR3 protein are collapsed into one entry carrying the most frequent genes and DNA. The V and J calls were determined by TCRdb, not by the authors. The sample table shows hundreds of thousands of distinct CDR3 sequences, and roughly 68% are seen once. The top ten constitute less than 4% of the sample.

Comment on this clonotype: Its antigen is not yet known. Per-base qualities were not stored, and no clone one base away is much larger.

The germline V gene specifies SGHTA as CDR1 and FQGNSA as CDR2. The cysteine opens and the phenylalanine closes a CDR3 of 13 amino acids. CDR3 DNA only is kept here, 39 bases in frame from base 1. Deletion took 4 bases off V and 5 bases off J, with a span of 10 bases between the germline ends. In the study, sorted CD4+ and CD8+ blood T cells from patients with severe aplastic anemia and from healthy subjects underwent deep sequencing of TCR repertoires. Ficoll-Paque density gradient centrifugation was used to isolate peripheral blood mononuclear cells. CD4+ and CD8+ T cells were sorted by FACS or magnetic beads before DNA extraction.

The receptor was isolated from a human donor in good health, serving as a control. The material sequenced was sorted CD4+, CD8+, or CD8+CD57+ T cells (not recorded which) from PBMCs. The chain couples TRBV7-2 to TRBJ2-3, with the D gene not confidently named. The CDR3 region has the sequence CASSWSVVDTQYF. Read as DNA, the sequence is TGTGCCAGCAGCTGGAGCGTGGTAGATACGCAGTATTTT.